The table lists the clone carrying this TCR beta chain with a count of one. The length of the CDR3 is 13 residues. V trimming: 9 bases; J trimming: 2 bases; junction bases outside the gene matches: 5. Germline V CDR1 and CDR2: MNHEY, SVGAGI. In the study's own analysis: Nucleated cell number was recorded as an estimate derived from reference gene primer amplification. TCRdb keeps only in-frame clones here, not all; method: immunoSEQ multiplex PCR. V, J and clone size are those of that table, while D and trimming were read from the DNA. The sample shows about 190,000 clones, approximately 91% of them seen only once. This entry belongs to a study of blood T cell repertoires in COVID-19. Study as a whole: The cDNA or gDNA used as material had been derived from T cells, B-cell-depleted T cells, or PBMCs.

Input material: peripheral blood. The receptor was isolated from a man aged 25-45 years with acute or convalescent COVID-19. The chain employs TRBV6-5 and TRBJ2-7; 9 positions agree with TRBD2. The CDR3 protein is CASNSGGTYEQYF. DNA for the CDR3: TGTGCCAGTAATAGCGGGGGAACCTACGAGCAGTACTTC.